These T cell receptor beta chains were read from a single sample in a study. TCRdb re-derived calls from the 5' RACE reads in MiXCR, one entry per CDR3 protein. The table has more than 55,000 distinct CDR3 sequences, about a fifth seen once; the top ten hold 3% to 4%. The specimen was tumor-infiltrating Tregs sorted from the breast tumor. The receptors were gathered from a female donor with breast cancer. Both conserved end residues are part of each CDR3. Fields, in order: clone size, D gene, V gene, J gene, CDR3 protein, CDR3 DNA. A D gene is named only where the DNA matches it firmly. The listing skips clone size in some rows; elsewhere it reads once, few, many or a size class.

few,TRBD2,TRBV29-1,TRBJ2-5,CSVRTVAGDQETQYF,TGCAGCGTCCGAACTGTAGCGGGAGATCAAGAGACCCAGTACTTC
many,TRBD2,TRBV5-1,TRBJ2-1,CASTIAGELYNEQFF,TGCGCCAGCACCATAGCGGGAGAGCTCTACAATGAGCAGTTCTTC
few,-,TRBV2,TRBJ1-5,CASSEQAPNQPQHF,TGTGCCAGCAGTGAACAGGCACCCAATCAGCCCCAGCATTTT
few,-,TRBV11-3,TRBJ1-1,CASSLGEPGARDTEAFF,TGTGCCAGCAGCTTAGGGGAGCCGGGGGCTCGGGACACTGAAGCTTTCTTT
many,-,TRBV20-1,TRBJ1-2,CSARGEGGVYGYTF,TGCAGTGCCCGGGGCGAGGGGGGCGTCTATGGCTACACCTTC
few,TRBD2,TRBV27,TRBJ2-3,CASRLAGGPVRADTQYF,TGTGCCAGCAGACTAGCGGGAGGCCCGGTCCGGGCAGATACGCAGTATTTT
-,-,TRBV7-9,TRBJ1-3,CASSLGTFQTGNTVYF,TGTGCCAGCAGCCTTGGGACTTTTCAGACTGGAAACACCGTATATTTT
few,-,TRBV28,TRBJ2-2,CASSPSSAGELFF,TGTGCCAGCAGCCCTTCCTCGGCCGGGGAGCTGTTTTTT
-,TRBD1,TRBV7-2,TRBJ1-3,CASSPYRGSGNTRYF,TGTGCCAGCAGCCCCTACAGGGGAAGTGGAAACACCAGATATTTT
few,TRBD2,TRBV2,TRBJ2-1,CASTRTSGVLGNEQFF,TGTGCCAGCACCCGGACTAGCGGGGTGCTAGGGAATGAGCAGTTCTTC
few,-,TRBV2,TRBJ2-5,CASSGGYLGETQYF,TGTGCCAGCAGCGGGGGTTATTTGGGAGAGACCCAGTACTTC
few,-,TRBV18,TRBJ1-1,CASSPPQGRGTEAFF,TGTGCCAGCTCACCACCGCAAGGGAGGGGCACTGAAGCTTTCTTT
-,-,TRBV7-9,TRBJ1-2,CASSPTGLFGYTF,TGTGCCAGCAGCCCCACGGGACTCTTTGGCTACACCTTC
-,-,TRBV28,TRBJ2-7,CASSSRTGRDEQYF,TGTGCCAGCAGTTCCAGGACAGGGAGGGACGAGCAGTACTTC
-,-,TRBV12-3/TRBV12-4,TRBJ1-2,CASRGFYGYTF,TGTGCCAGCAGGGGGTTCTATGGCTACACCTTC
-,-,TRBV18,TRBJ1-5,CASSPESGGRVSQHF,TGTGCCAGCTCACCGGAGAGCGGAGGACGGGTGTCCCAGCATTTT
many,-,TRBV5-1,TRBJ2-1,CASSPDYNEQFF,TGCGCCAGCAGCCCCGATTACAATGAGCAGTTCTTC
-,TRBD2,TRBV7-2,TRBJ2-1,CASSPSGTSGFWGSTNEQFF,TGTGCCAGCAGTCCCTCCGGGACTAGCGGTTTTTGGGGCTCCACCAATGAGCAGTTCTTC
-,TRBD2,TRBV20-1,TRBJ2-5,CSATVPSGGLQETQYF,TGCAGTGCTACCGTCCCTAGCGGGGGCCTCCAAGAGACCCAGTACTTC
-,TRBD2,TRBV20-1,TRBJ2-1,CSARRKGGRFLYDEQLF,TGCAGTGCTAGGAGGAAGGGCGGGAGATTTCTGTACGATGAGCAGCTCTTC
many,-,TRBV7-2,TRBJ1-6,CASSLEQGSNSPLHF,TGTGCCAGCAGCTTAGAGCAGGGGAGCAATTCACCCCTCCACTTT
few,TRBD2,TRBV5-1,TRBJ2-5,CASSLFASGQETQYF,TGCGCCAGCAGCTTGTTTGCTAGCGGCCAAGAGACCCAGTACTTC
-,TRBD2,TRBV7-2,TRBJ2-5,CASSPHSGVGETQYF,TGTGCCAGCAGCCCCCATAGCGGGGTTGGGGAGACCCAGTACTTC
-,-,TRBV2,TRBJ2-7,CASSDFAEIKGDYEQYF,TGTGCCAGCAGTGATTTCGCAGAGATTAAAGGGGACTACGAGCAGTACTTC
few,TRBD1,TRBV2,TRBJ2-3,CASRLTGNTDTQYF,TGTGCCAGCAGATTGACAGGGAACACAGATACGCAGTATTTT
-,TRBD1,TRBV12-3/TRBV12-4,TRBJ1-1,CASRSQTGGLAEAFF,TGTGCCAGCAGAAGCCAGACAGGGGGGCTGGCTGAAGCTTTCTTT
medium-sized,TRBD1,TRBV6-5,TRBJ1-1,CASSRQGFEAFF,TGTGCCAGCAGTCGACAGGGGTTTGAAGCTTTCTTT